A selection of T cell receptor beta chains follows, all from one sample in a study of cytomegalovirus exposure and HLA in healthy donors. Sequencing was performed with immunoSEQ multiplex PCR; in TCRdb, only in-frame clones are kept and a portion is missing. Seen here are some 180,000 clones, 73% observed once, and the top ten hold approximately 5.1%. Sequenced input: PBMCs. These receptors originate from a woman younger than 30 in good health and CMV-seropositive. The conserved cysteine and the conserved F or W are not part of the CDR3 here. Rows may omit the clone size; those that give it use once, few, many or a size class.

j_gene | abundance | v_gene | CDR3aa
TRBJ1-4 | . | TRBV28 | ASSLFSTGSEKLF
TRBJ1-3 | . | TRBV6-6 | ASSLDRAGNTIY
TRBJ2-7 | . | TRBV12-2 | ASRLAPVNPFRGPTYEQY
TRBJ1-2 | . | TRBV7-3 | ASSPNRGGNYGYT
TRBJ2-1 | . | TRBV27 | ASSLEGAIYEQF
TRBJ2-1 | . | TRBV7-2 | ASSPQGASSYNEQF
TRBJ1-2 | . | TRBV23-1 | ASGPGQLDENYGYT
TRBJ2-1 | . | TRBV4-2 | ASSPRWPGTGGQDEQF
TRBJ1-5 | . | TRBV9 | ASSPGREGQPQH
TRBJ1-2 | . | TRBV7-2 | ASSLQRGRDYGYT
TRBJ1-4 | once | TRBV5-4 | ASSLGRGLGEKLF
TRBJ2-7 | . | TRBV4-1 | ASSQALLTGSSYEQY
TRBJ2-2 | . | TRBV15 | ATSRGDRDPGELF
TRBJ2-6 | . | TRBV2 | ATQGGAGANVLT
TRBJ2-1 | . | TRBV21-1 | ASSKAGTGYNEQF
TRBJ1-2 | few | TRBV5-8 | ASSTSDSYGYT
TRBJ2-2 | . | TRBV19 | ASEDSFRTGELF
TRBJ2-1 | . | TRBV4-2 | ASSQDRADTYNEQF
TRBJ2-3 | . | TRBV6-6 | ASSPTGGATDTQY
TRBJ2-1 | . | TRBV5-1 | ASSLVAGGTYNEQF
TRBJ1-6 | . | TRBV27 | ASSLWGGVLVNSPLH
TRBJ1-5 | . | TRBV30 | AWSAQPKQGAYQPQH
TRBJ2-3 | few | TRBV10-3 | AISLTGSRGTDTQY
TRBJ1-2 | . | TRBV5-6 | ASSLGTGNPNYGYT
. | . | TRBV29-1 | SVREDTSSYEQY
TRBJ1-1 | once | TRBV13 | ASSLGQGAAEAF
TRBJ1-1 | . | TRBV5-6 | ASSPDRGYLNTEAF
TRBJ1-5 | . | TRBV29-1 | SARTGNNQPQH
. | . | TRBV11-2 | ASSPRPGIGYEQY
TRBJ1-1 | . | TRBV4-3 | ASSQDRAGEGTEAF
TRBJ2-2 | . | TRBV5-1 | ASSFQGTGELF
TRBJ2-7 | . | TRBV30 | AWRGQTYEQY